This entry lists 27 T cell receptor beta chains sequenced from one sample in a study of a mutant IDH1 vaccine in newly diagnosed glioma. Specified time point: week 23, last vaccination. In every dose of vaccine, 300 ug of mutant IDH1 20-mer peptide was given alongside topical imiquimod. Assay: immunoSEQ multiplex PCR; the TCRdb copy retains only in-frame clones and omits some. The sample lists tens of thousands of clones, around 87% occurring once. The antigens these receptors bind are not known. The sample was PBMCs, taken from a glioma patient whose treatment included an IDH1 peptide vaccine. The receptor set was obtained from a man between 40 and 49 years old with glioma.

The rearrangement links TRBV19 to TRBJ2-5; unclear D gene. The germline CDR1 and CDR2 sequences are LNHDA and SQIVND (reference sequence). Trimming pared 8 bases from V and 5 bases from J, leaving 15 bases between. The CDR3 has 13 residues. This CDR3 reads CASQGLDQETQYF. CDR3 sequence (DNA): TGTGCCAGTCAAGGGTTAGATCAGGAGACCCAGTACTTC.

The chain employs TRBV27 and TRBJ2-3; D may correspond to TRBD1 or TRBD2 (5 bases each). This CDR3 contains 14 residues. Trimming took off 2 bases at V and 2 bases at J, with 8 bases between the two ends. Looked up from germline, CDR1 is MNHEY and CDR2 is SMNVEV (reference sequence). CDR3 region: CASSLGGSTDTQYF. The CDR3 DNA reads TGTGCCAGCAGTTTAGGGGGTTCCACAGATACGCAGTATTTT.

This rearrangement joins TRBV14 to TRBJ2-1; 7 bases map to TRBD2. From germline, CDR1 is SGHDN and CDR2 FVKESK. This CDR3 contains 14 residues. Germline trimming cut 2 bases from V and 6 bases from J; bases unmatched to any gene: 4. In nucleotides, the CDR3 is TGTGCCAGCAGCCAAATAGCGGGTTCCAATGAGCAGTTCTTC. It encodes CASSQIAGSNEQFF.

The rearrangement links TRBV2 to TRBJ2-1; D is unresolved. Germline-derived CDR1 and CDR2 are SNHLY and FYNNEI. V lost 6 bases and J 6 bases, leaving 3 bases between the germline ends. The CDR3 sequence is 10 residues long. The CDR3 DNA is TGTGCCAGCAGAACCAATGAGCAGTTCTTC. Amino acids: CASRTNEQFF.

The genes are TRBV9 and TRBJ1-5; no reliable D call. V was cut by 3 bases and J by 0 bases, with 7 bases left in between. Germline-derived CDR1 and CDR2 are SGDLS and YYNGEE. The CDR3 totals 14 residues. The CDR3 spells CASSDQVSNQPQHF. The CDR3 region has the DNA TGTGCCAGCAGCGATCAAGTTAGCAATCAGCCCCAGCATTTT.

V is TRBV18 and J is TRBJ2-2; 10 bases map to TRBD2. Germline CDR1 reads KGHSH; CDR2 reads LQKENI. The CDR3 covers 16 residues. Unmatched junction bases numbered 7, after V lost 2 bases and J lost 7 bases. CDR3 sequence reads: CASSPRNSGRIGELFF. The CDR3 DNA follows: TGTGCCAGCTCACCAAGGAATAGCGGGAGGATCGGGGAGCTGTTTTTT.

This clone was observed a handful of times. The rearrangement uses TRBV14 and TRBJ1-1; no reliable D call. Germline CDR1 is SGHDN and CDR2 is FVKESK. CDR3 size: 13 residues. The germline V and J ends were trimmed by 0 bases and 8 bases, with 10 bases remaining between them. The CDR3 DNA is TGTGCCAGCAGCCAAGATCCCCAGTCGGAAGCTTTCTTT. Its protein product is CASSQDPQSEAFF. Filled out from reference TRBV14 and TRBJ1-1, the complete variable domain reads EAGVTQFPSHSVIEKGQTVTLRCDPISGHDNLYWYRRVMGKEIKFLLHFVKESKQDESGMPNNRFLAERTGGTYSTLKVQPAELEDSGVYFCASSQDPQSEAFFGQGTRLTVV.

The chain links TRBV9 to TRBJ2-7; 9 positions agree with TRBD2. The trim removed 2 bases at V and 4 bases at J, leaving 7 bases unmatched. Germline V gene sequence: CDR1 SGDLS, CDR2 YYNGEE. The CDR3 is 15 amino acids. CDR3 in DNA: TGTGCCAGCAGCGTCGAGCCTAGCGGGACTTACGAGCAGTACTTC. It is translated as CASSVEPSGTYEQYF.

This clone was seen once. The gene calls are TRBV19 and TRBJ2-1, with a possible D match to TRBD1 (5 bases). This CDR3 has 13 amino acids. V lost 1 base, J lost 10 bases, and 11 bases lay in between. Germline V gene lookup returns CDR1 LNHDA and CDR2 SQIVND (reference sequence). CDR3 nucleotides: TGTGCCAGTAGTATAGGGGGCCGGCGAGAGCAGTTCTTC. Encoded protein: CASSIGGRREQFF.

The rearrangement uses TRBV2 and TRBJ2-7, with 8 bases that match TRBD1. This CDR3 has 15 amino acids. V was clipped by 8 bases and J by 2 bases; unmatched bases: 11. The V gene's germline CDR1 is SNHLY and CDR2 FYNNEI. The CDR3 DNA sequence: TGTGCCAGCCAAAGTCCGGGACAGGCGACCTACGAGCAGTACTTC. This sequence encodes CASQSPGQATYEQYF.

The genes are TRBV6-5 and TRBJ2-2, with D perhaps given as TRBD1 or TRBD2 (6 bases each). Germline-derived CDR1 and CDR2 are MNHEY and SVGAGI. This CDR3 has 12 residues. V was trimmed by 5 bases and J by 12 bases, leaving 13 bases between them. The CDR3 loop is CASSKGRGQLFF. CDR3 bases: TGTGCCAGCAGTAAGGGTCGGGGGCAGCTGTTTTTT.

This sequence joins TRBV27 and TRBJ2-5; D assignment may be TRBD1 or TRBD2 (7 bases each). The germline gives CDR1 MNHEY, CDR2 SMNVEV (reference sequence). The germline V and J ends were trimmed by 2 bases and 4 bases, with 14 bases remaining between them. The CDR3 sequence is 15 residues long. The CDR3 sequence is CASSLRSGGAETQYF. CDR3 nucleotide sequence: TGTGCCAGCAGTTTAAGGTCAGGGGGGGCAGAGACCCAGTACTTC.

The chain carries TRBV7-6 and TRBJ1-1; D might be TRBD1 (6 bases). The V gene lost 7 bases and the J gene lost 7 bases, with 25 bases spanning the gap. There are 16 residues in the CDR3. CDR1 is SGHVS and CDR2 is FNYEAQ in the germline V gene. CDR3 DNA: TGTGCCAGCACCCTGCGGGGGGGGGCGGGCGACGTTGAAGCTTTCTTT. As protein: CASTLRGGAGDVEAFF.

This chain's CDR3 is CASSRSATNEKLFF. In DNA, the CDR3 is TGTGCCAGCAGCCGAAGTGCAACTAATGAAAAACTGTTTTTT. The V call is TRBV9, the J call TRBJ1-4, with unresolved D. The germline V and J ends were trimmed by 4 bases and 0 bases, with 7 bases remaining between them. Germline V gene lookup returns CDR1 SGDLS and CDR2 YYNGEE. The CDR3 is made up of 14 amino acids. The full variable domain, completed using reference TRBV9 and TRBJ1-4, is DSGVTQTPKHLITATGQRVTLRCSPRSGDLSVYWYQQSLDQGLQFLIQYYNGEERAKGNILERFSAQQFPDLHSELNLSSLELGDSALYFCASSRSATNEKLFFGSGTQLSVL.

The chain employs TRBV6-4 and TRBJ2-1; TRBD1 or TRBD2 may be the D gene (5 bases each). Trimming left V 3 bases short and J 5 bases short, with 11 bases between. CDR3 length: 14 residues. The germline CDR1 and CDR2 sequences are MRHNA and SNTAGT. The CDR3 bases are TGTGCCAGCAGTGAACTAGGGGCAAACAATGAGCAGTTCTTC. It translates to CASSELGANNEQFF.

CDR3 amino acids: CASSSINYGYTF. CDR3 nucleotides: TGTGCCAGCAGCTCCATAAACTATGGCTACACCTTC. The genes are TRBV11-2 and TRBJ1-2, with no clear D. Germline lookup yields CDR1 SGHAT and CDR2 FQNNGV. V lost 4 bases to trimming and J lost 2 bases, with 5 bases between them. The CDR3 sequence is 12 residues long.

The chain couples TRBV18 to TRBJ2-3; D might be TRBD1 (6 bases). The V end lost 4 bases, the J end lost 2 bases, and 22 bases lay between the germline ends. CDR1 is KGHSH, CDR2 LQKENI, per germline. This CDR3 has 18 residues. The DNA for the CDR3 is TGTGCCAGCTCACACACCACTCAGGGGAATTTCTTCACAGATACGCAGTATTTT. As protein: CASSHTTQGNFFTDTQYF. Full variable domain (outside the CDR3, taken from reference TRBV18 and TRBJ2-3): NAGVMQNPRHLVRRRGQEARLRCSPMKGHSHVYWYRQLPEEGLKFMVYLQKENIIDESGMPKERFSAEFPKEGPSILRIQQVVRGDSAAYFCASSHTTQGNFFTDTQYFGPGTRLTVL.

In this sample, this clone turned up a few times. V and J are TRBV7-2 and TRBJ2-1; TRBD2 matches 14 bases. CDR3 length: 16 residues. Trimming at V came to 2 bases and at J to 7 bases, leaving 4 bases not matched to a gene. Per the germline V gene, CDR1 is SGHTA and CDR2 is FQGNSA. CDR3 sequence reads: CASSLRGTSGRNEQFF. CDR3 nucleotides: TGTGCCAGCAGCTTAAGGGGGACTAGCGGGAGAAATGAGCAGTTCTTC.

The gene calls are TRBV21-1 and TRBJ2-3; the DNA was not used to check the table's D call, TRBD2. TRBV21-1 is reported as a pseudogene. The CDR3 length is 11 residues. The CDR3 sequence: CASREGDTQYF. Here the CDR3 DNA reads TGTGCCAGCCGCGAGGGAGATACGCAGTATTTT.

This clone has more than one count but fewer than ten. The rearrangement uses TRBV19 and TRBJ2-7; the match to TRBD2 covers 9 bases. Germline loops: CDR1 LNHDA, CDR2 SQIVND (reference sequence). This CDR3 spans 14 amino acids. The J segment lost 4 bases and the V segment lost 3 bases, leaving 4 bases of the junction unmatched. CDR3 loop: CASSIAGGPYEQYF. The DNA for the CDR3 is TGTGCCAGTAGTATTGCGGGAGGGCCTTACGAGCAGTACTTC.

The chain couples TRBV18 to TRBJ2-3; D possibly uses TRBD1 or TRBD2 (5 bases each). The ends were cut back, 3 bases at V and 6 bases at J, with 16 bases in the middle. Germline CDR1 reads KGHSH; CDR2 reads LQKENI. CDR3 length equals 15 residues. Written as DNA, the CDR3 is TGTGCCAGCTCACCCCAGGGTTCGAGGAGGGATACGCAGTATTTT. Amino acid sequence: CASSPQGSRRDTQYF.

This clone was counted only a few times. V is TRBV18 and J is TRBJ1-1, with D possibly TRBD1 on 5 matching bases. CDR1 KGHSH and CDR2 LQKENI come from the germline V gene. The V end lost 6 bases, the J end lost 3 bases, and 17 bases lay between the germline ends. The CDR3 sequence is 15 residues long. CDR3 sequence reads: CASSPMEGPYTEAFF. DNA for the CDR3: TGTGCCAGCTCTCCGATGGAGGGGCCTTACACTGAAGCTTTCTTT.

J is TRBJ2-2 and V is TRBV18; D might be TRBD2 (5 bases). The CDR3 spans 16 residues. Trimming removed 1 base from V and 5 bases from J, with 14 bases in between. Germline CDR1 reads KGHSH; CDR2 reads LQKENI. CDR3 nucleotide sequence: TGTGCCAGCTCACCACAGCGGACCCGTTGGACCGGGGAGCTGTTTTTT. It yields the protein CASSPQRTRWTGELFF.

The rearrangement joins TRBV5-1 to TRBJ2-3, with 10 bases aligning to TRBD1. This CDR3 is built from 16 residues. The V gene end was trimmed by 4 bases and the J gene end by 1 base; junction bases not matched to a gene: 6. CDR1 SGHRS and CDR2 YFSETQ come from the germline V gene. CDR3 in DNA: TGCGCCAGCAGCATAACCGGGACAGGGGGCACAGATACGCAGTATTTT. This codes for CASSITGTGGTDTQYF.

This clone was counted only a few times. The rearrangement links TRBV19 to TRBJ1-4, with D hard to call. The CDR3 consists of 12 residues. The germline gives CDR1 LNHDA, CDR2 SQIVND (reference sequence). V was pared by 5 bases and J by 4 bases, with 5 bases between. CDR3 DNA sequence: TGTGCCAGTAGTGGAAGTAATGAAAAACTGTTTTTT. As protein: CASSGSNEKLFF.

The chain employs TRBV9 and TRBJ2-7, with D possibly being TRBD1 (6 bases). V lost 4 bases and J 2 bases, leaving 13 bases between the germline ends. CDR3 length: 14 amino acids. CDR1 and CDR2 (germline): SGDLS, YYNGEE. The CDR3 region has the DNA TGTGCCAGCAGCACCCAGACAGGAGCCTACGAGCAGTACTTC. Protein: CASSTQTGAYEQYF.

This clone has just a few counts. V is TRBV6-5 and J is TRBJ2-5; maybe TRBD2 (6 bases). V lost 0 bases to trimming and J lost 2 bases, with 10 bases between them. CDR1 and CDR2 from the germline V gene are MNHEY and SVGAGI. This CDR3 is 15 amino acids long. The CDR3 nucleotides read TGTGCCAGCAGTTACTCGGCAGGGAGGCAAGAGACCCAGTACTTC. Encoded protein: CASSYSAGRQETQYF.